This passage covers 25 T cell receptor beta chains from one sample sequenced in a study of CD8 T cells in Susac syndrome. Random hexamers primed reverse transcription of about 0.5 to 1 ug RNA. Using its own MiXCR run on the immunoSEQ multiplex PCR reads, TCRdb lists one record per CDR3 protein. The table shows tens of thousands of distinct CDR3 sequences, with 95% occurring only once. The sample taken for sequencing was CD8+ T cells from PBMCs. The receptors originated from a human donor with Susac syndrome.

The J gene is TRBJ2-1, the V gene TRBV5-6, with D unresolved. The germline V gene encodes CDR1 SGHDT and CDR2 YYEEEE. V was trimmed by 0 bases and J by 0 bases, leaving 10 bases between them. The CDR3 extends over 16 amino acids. CDR3 region: CASSLGWLISYNEQFF. Here the CDR3 DNA reads TGTGCCAGCAGCTTGGGATGGCTCATCTCCTACAATGAGCAGTTCTTC.

This chain connects TRBV29-1 to TRBJ1-2; D is undetermined. Germline assignment: CDR1 SQVTM and CDR2 ANQGSEA. This CDR3 region has 11 residues. Trimming took off 1 base at V and 7 bases at J, with 7 bases between the two ends. The CDR3 sequence: CSVEVTGGYTF. The CDR3 bases are TGCAGCGTTGAAGTTACCGGTGGCTACACCTTC. The full variable domain, in which reference TRBV29-1 and TRBJ1-2 provide the parts outside the CDR3, is SAVISQKPSRDICQRGTSLTIQCQVDSQVTMMFWYRQQPGQSLTLIATANQGSEATYESGFVIDKFPISRPNLTFSTLTVSNMSPEDSSIYLCSVEVTGGYTFGSGTRLTVV.

This rearrangement joins TRBV20-1 to TRBJ2-1; TRBD2 might be the D (7 bases). The CDR3 is 13 residues long. Per germline, CDR1 DFQATT and CDR2 SNEGSKA (reference sequence). V was trimmed by 5 bases and J by 5 bases, leaving 13 bases between them. In nucleotides, the CDR3 is TGCAGTGCTCTCCGGGGGGACAACAATGAGCAGTTCTTC. Encoded protein: CSALRGDNNEQFF.

The J gene is TRBJ2-1, the V gene TRBV27; D is perhaps TRBD1 or TRBD2 (7 bases each). Germline CDR1 reads MNHEY; CDR2 reads SMNVEV (reference sequence). Trimming took 3 bases from V and 4 from J, leaving 16 bases between them. The CDR3 is 16 amino acids. The CDR3 sequence is CASSFHRGGGYNEQFF. The CDR3, as DNA: TGTGCCAGCAGTTTCCACAGGGGAGGGGGATACAATGAGCAGTTCTTC.

The chain has TRBV20-1 and TRBJ1-1; D gene uncertain. Deletions cut 3 bases from V and 1 base from J, with 9 bases between. The CDR3 has 13 residues. Germline V gene lookup returns CDR1 DFQATT and CDR2 SNEGSKA (reference sequence). The CDR3 DNA sequence: TGCAGTGCTAGGCTCGTGGGGAACACTGAAGCTTTCTTT. Translation: CSARLVGNTEAFF.

The chain couples TRBV7-8 to TRBJ1-2; D is perhaps TRBD1 (5 bases). The CDR3 is made up of 14 amino acids. Trimming shortened V by 5 bases and J by 10 bases, and 20 bases separated the two germline ends. Germline CDR1 reads SGHVS; CDR2 reads FQNEAQ. CDR3 nucleotide sequence: TGTGCCAGCAGCGCCGAACCCGGGACGAACGACTACACCTTC. It codes for CASSAEPGTNDYTF.

The rearrangement links TRBV6-5 to TRBJ2-2; a possible D gene is TRBD2 (6 bases). With 2 bases removed from V and 0 bases from J, the gap between germline ends came to 16 bases. This CDR3 is 18 amino acids long. In germline, CDR1 is MNHEY, CDR2 SVGAGI. CDR3 coding DNA: TGTGCCAGCAGTTACCCCGGCCGAATAGCGGCGAACACCGGGGAGCTGTTTTTT. Encoded protein: CASSYPGRIAANTGELFF.

By share of the sample, this clonotype is medium-sized. The V and J genes are TRBV7-2 and TRBJ2-1, with TRBD1 as a possible D gene (5 bases). V lost 4 bases and J lost 8, with 12 bases in between. The CDR3 contains 13 residues. Germline V CDR1 and CDR2: SGHTA, FQGNSA. This chain's CDR3 is CASSSGRSDEQFF. As DNA, the CDR3 is TGTGCCAGCAGCTCAGGGCGCTCGGATGAGCAGTTCTTC.

The chain joins TRBV15 to TRBJ1-5; D not certain. The CDR3 loop spans 16 amino acids. Trimming stripped 1 base from V and 3 bases from J, with 13 bases between. The germline V gene has CDR1 LNHNV and CDR2 YYDKDF (reference sequence). CDR3 in amino acids: CATSRGGVGPNQPQHF. The CDR3 nucleotides are TGTGCCACCAGCAGAGGTGGGGTCGGGCCCAATCAGCCCCAGCATTTT.

The chain links TRBV9 to TRBJ2-2; 7 bases map to TRBD2. The CDR3 is 15 amino acids. Germline CDR1 and CDR2: SGDLS and YYNGEE. The V gene end was trimmed by 2 bases and the J gene end by 0 bases; junction bases not matched to a gene: 1. CDR3 sequence: CASSVTSSNTGELFF. The CDR3 DNA is TGTGCCAGCAGCGTGACTAGCTCGAACACCGGGGAGCTGTTTTTT.

The chain has TRBV29-1 and TRBJ1-5; 7 bases align to TRBD1. The germline V gene has CDR1 SQVTM and CDR2 ANQGSEA. V was clipped by 0 bases and J by 3 bases; unmatched bases: 2. The CDR3 covers 14 residues. CDR3 region: CSVEDRGPNQPQHF. As DNA, the CDR3 is TGCAGCGTTGAAGATAGGGGGCCCAATCAGCCCCAGCATTTT.

V is TRBV29-1 and J is TRBJ1-1; D is ambiguous. CDR3 length: 8 residues. CDR1 and CDR2 from the germline V gene are SQVTM and ANQGSEA. Trimming removed 1 base at V and 14 bases at J, with 5 bases between. The CDR3 region has the DNA TGCAGCGTTGAAGCGACGTTCTTT. This sequence encodes CSVEATFF.

This rearrangement joins TRBV6-2 or TRBV6-3 to TRBJ2-7; D is uncertain. V was pared by 7 bases and J by 2 bases, with 9 bases between. Per the germline V gene, CDR1 is MNHEY and CDR2 is SVGEGT. This CDR3 comprises 12 residues. As DNA, the CDR3 is TGTGCCAGCACCCCAGGCACCTACGAGCAGTACTTC. It codes for CASTPGTYEQYF.

The V gene is TRBV11-2, the J gene TRBJ2-1; D is unclear. CDR1 is SGHAT and CDR2 is FQNNGV in the germline V gene. V lost 3 bases and J 3 bases, leaving 9 bases between the germline ends. The CDR3 runs 14 residues. The CDR3 loop reads CASSLERYYNEQFF. In DNA form, the CDR3 reads TGTGCCAGCAGCTTGGAGCGATACTACAATGAGCAGTTCTTC.

V gene TRBV29-1 combines with J gene TRBJ2-7; D remains unclear. Trimming stripped 4 bases from V and 0 bases from J, with 13 bases between. The CDR3 runs 14 residues. Germline V gives CDR1 SQVTM, CDR2 ANQGSEA. The CDR3 reads CSVAIGVSSYEQYF. The CDR3 DNA follows: TGCAGCGTTGCGATTGGGGTCAGCTCCTACGAGCAGTACTTC.

The gene calls are TRBV30 and TRBJ1-1; D might be TRBD1 (5 bases). Germline CDR1 is GTSNPN and CDR2 is SVGIG (reference sequence). The CDR3 extends over 12 amino acids. The V and J ends lost 5 bases and 5 bases respectively, with 12 bases between them. The CDR3 DNA reads TGTGCCTGGGGCAAAGGGGAAACTGAAGCTTTCTTT. Translated: CAWGKGETEAFF.

The chain recombines TRBV13 with TRBJ2-1; 12 bases align to TRBD2. Germline assignment: CDR1 PRHDT and CDR2 FYEKMQ (reference sequence). J gave up 5 bases and V 3 bases, and 11 bases lay outside the gene matches. This CDR3 comprises 18 residues. This CDR3 is CASSFRLAGGPWNNEQFF. In DNA form, the CDR3 reads TGTGCCAGCAGCTTCCGGCTAGCGGGAGGGCCGTGGAACAATGAGCAGTTCTTC.

This clonotype turned up a few times. The chain links TRBV30 to TRBJ1-5, with 9 bases aligning to TRBD1. This CDR3 region has 13 residues. The germline CDR1 and CDR2 sequences are GTSNPN and SVGIG (reference sequence). J lost 6 bases, V lost 8 bases, and 8 bases had no gene match. As DNA, the CDR3 is TGTGCCCTAGGACAGGGGCCTGGTCAGCCCCAGCATTTT. Translated, it gives CALGQGPGQPQHF.

The chain employs TRBV24-1 and TRBJ2-3; unclear D gene. The ends were cut back, 0 bases at V and 0 bases at J, with 3 bases in the middle. The germline V gene encodes CDR1 KGHDR and CDR2 SFDVKD. The CDR3 spans 14 residues. As DNA, the CDR3 is TGTGCCACCAGTGATTTGACTAGCACAGATACGCAGTATTTT. Protein product: CATSDLTSTDTQYF.

The chain links TRBV20-1 to TRBJ1-1; 9 bases align to TRBD1. V shed 4 bases and J 3 bases; nucleotides not matched to a gene: 9. The CDR3 is 15 amino acids. Germline values: CDR1 DFQATT, CDR2 SNEGSKA (reference sequence). The CDR3 region is CSAKPGQGGDTEAFF. The DNA for the CDR3 is TGCAGTGCTAAACCGGGACAGGGAGGGGACACTGAAGCTTTCTTT.

V is TRBV25-1 and J is TRBJ2-5; D possibly corresponds to TRBD1 (5 bases). V was pared by 3 bases and J by 5 bases, with 10 bases between. Germline CDR1 and CDR2: MGHDK and SYGVNS. This CDR3 is built from 13 residues. The CDR3 DNA follows: TGTGCCAGCAGTGACCAGGGCTGGGAGACCCAGTACTTC. Amino acids: CASSDQGWETQYF.

The DNA for the CDR3 is TGCAGCGTTGAAGGGGTCCCCAAAGTGGGCCTTCGGGACCCCACAGATACGCAGTATTTT. Amino acids: CSVEGVPKVGLRDPTDTQYF. J is TRBJ2-3 and V is TRBV29-1; D assignment may be TRBD1 or TRBD2 (5 bases each). Germline V CDR1 and CDR2: SQVTM, ANQGSEA. This CDR3 is built from 20 residues. Trimming cost V 1 base and J 2 bases, with 28 bases left between them.

This clonotype was seen more than once but under ten times. The chain links TRBV2 to TRBJ2-5, with no clear D. CDR1 is SNHLY, CDR2 FYNNEI, per germline. The CDR3 runs to 13 residues. V was cut by 3 bases and J by 2 bases, with 7 bases left in between. CDR3 in amino acids: CASSDRTQETQYF. CDR3 coding DNA: TGTGCCAGCAGTGATAGGACGCAAGAGACCCAGTACTTC.

This chain links TRBV4-2 with TRBJ2-2; TRBD1 aligns across 7 bases. V lost 2 bases to trimming and J lost 6 bases; unmatched junction nucleotides: 12. This CDR3 has 17 amino acids. CDR1 and CDR2 (germline): LGHNA, YNFKEQ. The CDR3 loop reads CASSQYWTGPGAGELFF. The DNA of the CDR3 is TGTGCCAGCAGCCAATATTGGACAGGCCCCGGGGCCGGGGAGCTGTTTTTT.

V usage is TRBV20-1 and J usage is TRBJ1-1, with D uncertain. Per the germline V gene, CDR1 is DFQATT and CDR2 is SNEGSKA (reference sequence). This CDR3 is built from 13 residues. Deletions cut 1 base from V and 0 bases from J, with 6 bases between. As DNA, the CDR3 is TGCAGTGCTAGAGGTAGACTGAACACTGAAGCTTTCTTT. It specifies CSARGRLNTEAFF.